The entry that follows covers one T cell receptor beta chain sequence. The antigen remains undetermined. This sample stems from a study of T cell responses to AZD1222 COVID-19 vaccine. Produced via immunoSEQ multiplex PCR; TCRdb's table is partial and in-frame only. The sample has 150,000 to 200,000 clones; approximately 91% are singletons. Regarding the study as a whole: Unmutated variant regions are reportedly targeted by nearly half of spike-specific TCRs.

The clonotype comes from an adult who received the AZD1222 COVID-19 vaccine. This specimen consisted of peripheral blood, obtained 28 days after the second AZD1222 dose.

The CDR3 region is CASSLGTGGIYGYTF. The CDR3 DNA follows: TGTGCCAGCAGCCTCGGGACAGGGGGGATCTATGGCTACACCTTC. This chain links TRBV7-8 with TRBJ1-2, with 11 bases lining up with TRBD1. CDR3 length equals 15 residues. Germline V gene sequence: CDR1 SGHVS, CDR2 FQNEAQ. Trimming at V came to 5 bases and at J to 4 bases, leaving 6 bases not matched to a gene.